Below, 25 T cell receptor beta chains from the same sample are listed, as sequenced in a study of CD8 T cells in Susac syndrome. RNA, at roughly 0.45 to 1 ug, was reverse transcribed with random hexamers. TCRdb called the immunoSEQ multiplex PCR reads again in MiXCR, with one record for every CDR3 protein. The sample has about 150,000 distinct CDR3 sequences; roughly nine tenths are singletons. Sequenced material: CD4+ T cells from PBMCs. All receptors come from a human donor in good health.

The chain is built from TRBV4-1 and TRBJ2-5; possibly TRBD1 or TRBD2 for D (5 bases each). Between the trimmed V and J ends, which lost 0 bases and 4 bases, there was a span of 15 bases. CDR3 length: 16 amino acids. Germline V gene sequence: CDR1 MGHRA, CDR2 YSYEKL. The CDR3 loop reads CASSQDLSGTPETQYF. In DNA, the CDR3 is TGCGCCAGCAGCCAAGACCTATCCGGGACCCCAGAGACCCAGTACTTC.

The chain has TRBV9 and TRBJ1-1; possible D gene TRBD1, 5 bases. V lost 5 bases to trimming and J lost 1 base, with 12 bases between them. CDR1 and CDR2 from the germline V gene are SGDLS and YYNGEE. The CDR3 consists of 14 residues. The DNA of the CDR3 is TGTGCCAGCAGGGCCGGGACCACGAACACTGAAGCTTTCTTT. Translating it yields CASRAGTTNTEAFF.

V and J are TRBV20-1 and TRBJ2-1, with D possibly being TRBD2 (6 bases). Germline loops: CDR1 DFQATT, CDR2 SNEGSKA (reference sequence). This CDR3 region has 14 residues. V lost 4 bases and J lost 2, with 12 bases in between. The CDR3, as DNA: TGCAGTGCTATCGCGGGAACAACCTACAATGAGCAGTTCTTC. Translated, it gives CSAIAGTTYNEQFF.

CDR3 nucleotides: TGTGCCATCAGTGCACAGGGGAGAGGTGGGGCCAACGTCCTGACTTTC. It yields the protein CAISAQGRGGANVLTF. The chain has TRBV10-3 and TRBJ2-6; the match to TRBD1 covers 7 bases. CDR1 and CDR2 (germline): ENHRY, SYGVKD. The V and J ends lost 4 bases and 3 bases, in that order; junction bases with no gene match: 6. The CDR3 contains 16 residues.

The V and J genes are TRBV6-2 or TRBV6-3 and TRBJ2-1; 10 positions match TRBD2. Trimming cost V 6 bases and J 15 bases; bases outside gene matches: 5. Per germline, CDR1 MNHEY and CDR2 SVGEGT. The CDR3 totals 11 residues. CDR3 nucleotides: TGTGCCAGCAGGGGGACTAGCGTCCCGTTCTTC. Its protein product is CASRGTSVPFF.

The chain recombines TRBV7-3 with TRBJ2-1, with D possibly being TRBD1 (5 bases). CDR1 is SGHTA, CDR2 FQGTGA, per germline. The V gene lost 5 bases and the J gene lost 2 bases, with 10 bases spanning the gap. The length of the CDR3 is 14 residues. The DNA for the CDR3 is TGTGCCAGCAGCCCGCAGGGTACCTACAATGAGCAGTTCTTC. It yields the protein CASSPQGTYNEQFF.

The DNA of the CDR3 is TGCAGTGCTAGACAGGGGGCCTACTATGGCTACACCTTC. Its protein product is CSARQGAYYGYTF. This chain links TRBV20-1 with TRBJ1-2, with 8 bases that match TRBD1. CDR1 is DFQATT, CDR2 SNEGSKA, per germline (reference sequence). Trimming cost V 2 bases and J 3 bases; bases outside gene matches: 2. CDR3 length: 13 residues.

This chain uses TRBV27 with TRBJ1-1, with unresolved D. This CDR3 has 13 amino acids. In germline, CDR1 is MNHEY, CDR2 SMNVEV (reference sequence). Trimming removed 10 bases at V and 5 bases at J, with 17 bases between. CDR3 protein: CAIKRSKETEAFF. The DNA of the CDR3 is TGTGCCATCAAGAGGTCAAAGGAAACTGAAGCTTTCTTT.

In this sample, this clonotype turned up once. The chain has TRBV29-1 and TRBJ2-5, with D possibly matching TRBD1 (5 bases). Germline CDR1 and CDR2: SQVTM and ANQGSEA. This CDR3 region has 14 residues. V gave up 0 bases and J gave up 1 base, with 9 bases separating them. CDR3 DNA sequence: TGCAGCGTTGAAGATCTGGGGCTCCAAGAGACCCAGTACTTC. Protein product: CSVEDLGLQETQYF. Full variable domain (remainder filled in from reference TRBV29-1 and TRBJ2-5): SAVISQKPSRDICQRGTSLTIQCQVDSQVTMMFWYRQQPGQSLTLIATANQGSEATYESGFVIDKFPISRPNLTFSTLTVSNMSPEDSSIYLCSVEDLGLQETQYFGPGTRLLVL.

The rearrangement uses TRBV5-6 and TRBJ1-3; the D is unclear. V was trimmed by 0 bases and J by 0 bases, leaving 10 bases between them. This CDR3 has 16 residues. Germline values: CDR1 SGHDT, CDR2 YYEEEE. CDR3 DNA: TGTGCCAGCAGCTTGGTTTCGGCAGCCTCTGGAAACACCATATATTTT. The encoded protein is CASSLVSAASGNTIYF.

This clonotype came up once. The rearrangement uses TRBV6-4 and TRBJ2-5, with D possibly being TRBD2 (7 bases). V was pared by 7 bases and J by 5 bases, with 20 bases between. CDR1 is MRHNA, CDR2 SNTAGT, per germline. The CDR3 contains 15 residues. As DNA, the CDR3 is TGTGCCAGCATGAGTGAAGGGGGGGCCGAGGAGACCCAGTACTTC. Its protein product is CASMSEGGAEETQYF.

The V gene is TRBV29-1, the J gene TRBJ1-4, with a tentative D call TRBD1 (5 bases). Trimming cost V 7 bases and J 7 bases, with 13 bases left between them. The CDR3 contains 12 residues. The germline V gene encodes CDR1 SQVTM and CDR2 ANQGSEA. CDR3 sequence: CSAGTPSEKLFF. CDR3 DNA sequence: TGCAGCGCAGGGACCCCTAGTGAAAAACTGTTTTTT. Together with reference TRBV29-1 and TRBJ1-4, the CDR3 gives the full variable domain: SAVISQKPSRDICQRGTSLTIQCQVDSQVTMMFWYRQQPGQSLTLIATANQGSEATYESGFVIDKFPISRPNLTFSTLTVSNMSPEDSSIYLCSAGTPSEKLFFGSGTQLSVL.

V usage is TRBV6-2 or TRBV6-3 and J usage is TRBJ1-2; D is undetermined. CDR1 is MNHEY, CDR2 SVGEGT, per germline. V lost 2 bases and J 0 bases, leaving 4 bases between the germline ends. The CDR3 has 13 amino acids. In nucleotides, the CDR3 is TGTGCCAGCAGTTACGGTCCTAACTATGGCTACACCTTC. Its protein is CASSYGPNYGYTF.

The J gene is TRBJ2-2, the V gene TRBV10-3, with TRBD2 matching over 7 bases. CDR3 length: 14 residues. Germline trimming cut 5 bases from V and 5 bases from J; bases unmatched to any gene: 5. The germline gives CDR1 ENHRY, CDR2 SYGVKD. Written as DNA, the CDR3 is TGTGCCATCAGTCGAAACGGGGGGACCGGGGAGCTGTTTTTT. It encodes CAISRNGGTGELFF.

This rearrangement joins TRBV7-6 to TRBJ1-1; D gene uncertain. Trimming left V 0 bases short and J 4 bases short, with 9 bases between. The CDR3 consists of 14 residues. Germline V gives CDR1 SGHVS, CDR2 FNYEAQ. The CDR3: CASSLAPIGTEAFF. CDR3 nucleotides: TGTGCCAGCAGCTTAGCCCCAATTGGCACTGAAGCTTTCTTT.

This clonotype was detected once. This chain uses TRBV20-1 with TRBJ2-7, with 8 bases aligning to TRBD1. The CDR3 totals 15 residues. The trim removed 0 bases at V and 0 bases at J, leaving 4 bases unmatched. CDR1 is DFQATT and CDR2 is SNEGSKA in the germline V gene (reference sequence). The CDR3, as DNA: TGCAGTGCTAGAGATGGGACAGGAGCCTCCTACGAGCAGTACTTC. Translating gives CSARDGTGASYEQYF.

The chain recombines TRBV18 with TRBJ2-7; D is possibly TRBD1 (5 bases). Trimming stripped 5 bases from V and 0 bases from J, with 11 bases between. The CDR3 sequence is 14 residues long. From germline, CDR1 is KGHSH and CDR2 LQKENI. The CDR3 DNA follows: TGTGCCAGCTCAACCCCGACAGACTCCTACGAGCAGTACTTC. Its protein is CASSTPTDSYEQYF. The full variable domain, completed using reference TRBV18 and TRBJ2-7, is NAGVMQNPRHLVRRRGQEARLRCSPMKGHSHVYWYRQLPEEGLKFMVYLQKENIIDESGMPKERFSAEFPKEGPSILRIQQVVRGDSAAYFCASSTPTDSYEQYFGPGTRLTVT.

This sequence joins TRBV7-2 and TRBJ1-2; D is unresolved. Germline assignment: CDR1 SGHTA and CDR2 FQGNSA. CDR3 length: 11 amino acids. Trimming removed 6 bases from V and 7 bases from J, with 9 bases in between. This chain's CDR3 is CASSPGSGYTF. CDR3 in DNA: TGTGCCAGCAGTCCCGGATCTGGCTACACCTTC. Based on the CDR3 plus reference TRBV7-2 and TRBJ1-2, the full variable domain is GAGVSQSPSNKVTEKGKDVELRCDPISGHTALYWYRQSLGQGLEFLIYFQGNSAPDKSGLPSDRFSAERTGGSVSTLTIQRTQQEDSAVYLCASSPGSGYTFGSGTRLTVV.

The V gene is TRBV5-1, the J gene TRBJ2-2, with 8 bases identical to TRBD1. There are 17 residues in the CDR3. Germline values: CDR1 SGHRS, CDR2 YFSETQ. V shed 4 bases and J 6 bases; nucleotides not matched to a gene: 14. The CDR3 protein is CASSPNTDRGVPGELFF. CDR3 nucleotides: TGCGCCAGCAGCCCTAACACCGACAGGGGAGTCCCCGGGGAGCTGTTTTTT.

V gene TRBV5-1 combines with J gene TRBJ2-7; D not certain. CDR3 size: 13 residues. Germline lookup yields CDR1 SGHRS and CDR2 YFSETQ. V was pared by 1 base and J by 3 bases, with 8 bases between. The CDR3 reads CASSLPGYYEQYF. CDR3 coding DNA: TGCGCCAGCAGCTTGCCCGGTTACTACGAGCAGTACTTC.

The chain combines TRBV9 with TRBJ2-1; a weak D match, TRBD2 (6 bases). The germline V gene encodes CDR1 SGDLS and CDR2 YYNGEE. Trimming removed 0 bases at V and 6 bases at J, with 10 bases between. The CDR3 is 14 amino acids. The CDR3 sequence is CASSVVGGSNEQFF. CDR3 coding DNA: TGTGCCAGCAGCGTAGTTGGGGGGTCCAATGAGCAGTTCTTC.

The chain is built from TRBV3-1 and TRBJ2-7; D possibly corresponds to TRBD1 (5 bases). V was clipped by 1 base and J by 7 bases, with 14 bases between them. Per germline, CDR1 LGHDT and CDR2 YNNKEL (reference sequence). This CDR3 has 14 residues. CDR3 in amino acids: CASSQVGRVGEQYF. The DNA of the CDR3 is TGTGCCAGCAGCCAAGTCGGCAGGGTAGGAGAGCAGTACTTC.

The chain is built from TRBV30 and TRBJ1-2, with 7 bases matching TRBD1. The CDR3 is made up of 14 amino acids. V was clipped by 4 bases and J by 6 bases; unmatched bases: 11. Looked up from germline, CDR1 is GTSNPN and CDR2 is SVGIG (reference sequence). In DNA form, the CDR3 reads TGTGCCTGGAATGTACGGGCAGGGGGGAATGGCTACACCTTC. Amino acid sequence: CAWNVRAGGNGYTF.

The chain combines TRBV11-2 with TRBJ2-2; TRBD2 agrees at 8 bases. Germline assignment: CDR1 SGHAT and CDR2 FQNNGV. The length of the CDR3 is 13 residues. V dropped 8 bases and J dropped 1; count of bases not matched to a gene: 0. CDR3 nucleotides: TGTGCCAGCCGGGAGGGGAACACCGGGGAGCTGTTTTTT. It is translated as CASREGNTGELFF.

This clonotype has just a few counts. This rearrangement joins TRBV6-2 or TRBV6-3 to TRBJ2-7; either TRBD1 or TRBD2 may supply D (5 bases each). Germline V gene data show CDR1 as MNHEY and CDR2 as SVGEGT. The CDR3 totals 14 residues. The V end was cut by 2 bases, the J end by 7 bases, with 15 bases between. CDR3 sequence reads: CASSYGPGTGEQYF. CDR3 DNA sequence: TGTGCCAGCAGTTACGGCCCAGGGACGGGTGAGCAGTACTTC.